A single sample gave rise to the 10 T cell receptor beta chains below, sequenced in a study of human CD8 memory T cell subsets. UMI-labeled 5' RACE was used to make TCR beta libraries. TCRdb reprocessed the 5' RACE reads, keeping one entry per CDR3 protein, no DNA. The table for this sample gives more than 10,000 distinct CDR3 sequences. The sequenced sample was CD8+ stem-like memory T cells (TSCM and TCM) sorted from PBMCs. The subset was: stem-like memory CD8 T cells (TSTEM), CCR7+ PD-1- TIGIT-. These receptors were taken from a human donor in good health.

The rearrangement links TRBV6-2 or TRBV6-3 to TRBJ2-7. CDR1 and CDR2 from the germline V gene are MNHEY and SVGEGT. The CDR3 runs to 12 residues. The CDR3 here is CASSYRVNEQYF.

This rearrangement joins TRBV4-2 to TRBJ2-5; the D gene TCRdb calls, TRBD2, cannot be checked with no DNA. From germline, CDR1 is LGHNA and CDR2 YNFKEQ. This CDR3 is 16 amino acids long. The CDR3 sequence: CASSQPITSDQETQYF.

This chain joins TRBV11-2 and TRBJ2-5; TCRdb picks TRBD2, but there is no DNA to check that call. This CDR3 spans 15 amino acids. Per the germline V gene, CDR1 is SGHAT and CDR2 is FQNNGV. The CDR3: CASSFLGTTQETQYF.

This chain links TRBV5-1 with TRBJ2-5; as DNA is missing, the TRBD2 call by TCRdb cannot be tested. The CDR3 spans 14 residues. Germline CDR1 SGHRS, CDR2 YFSETQ. CDR3 sequence reads: CASSHGTSGETQYF.

This CDR3 is CATTGTLNTEAFF. The chain combines TRBV19 with TRBJ1-1; there is no DNA to check the TCRdb D call of TRBD1. Per germline, CDR1 LNHDA and CDR2 SQIVND (reference sequence). The CDR3 contains 13 residues.

Measured by frequency, this clonotype is medium-sized. This chain's CDR3 is CSARDFETPMGETQYF. V usage is TRBV20-1 and J usage is TRBJ2-5. Germline V lookup: CDR1 DFQATT, CDR2 SNEGSKA (reference sequence). The CDR3 covers 16 residues.

The rearrangement joins TRBV9 to TRBJ2-2. Germline-derived CDR1 and CDR2 are SGDLS and YYNGEE. The CDR3 loop spans 11 amino acids. The CDR3 loop is CASSVGGELFF. Variable domain in full (rest from reference TRBV9 and TRBJ2-2): DSGVTQTPKHLITATGQRVTLRCSPRSGDLSVYWYQQSLDQGLQFLIQYYNGEERAKGNILERFSAQQFPDLHSELNLSSLELGDSALYFCASSVGGELFFGEGSRLTVL.

The J gene is TRBJ2-2, the V gene TRBV11-2. Per germline, CDR1 SGHAT and CDR2 FQNNGV. This CDR3 has 13 amino acids. CDR3 region: CASSLGGTGELFF.

The rearrangement links TRBV11-2 to TRBJ2-1; TCRdb's D gene call, TRBD2, goes unchecked for lack of DNA. The CDR3 loop spans 15 amino acids. The germline V gene has CDR1 SGHAT and CDR2 FQNNGV. CDR3 in amino acids: CASSFRAGDYNEQFF.

This chain's CDR3 is CASSLSRVGHEQYF. The V gene is TRBV7-9, the J gene TRBJ2-7; TCRdb lists TRBD1, though no DNA is available to test this call. CDR1 is SEHNR and CDR2 is FQNEAQ in the germline V gene (reference sequence). The CDR3 has 14 residues.